This passage covers 23 T cell receptor beta chains from one sample sequenced in a study of OX40 agonist ivuxolimab in advanced cancers. Data came from immunoSEQ multiplex PCR; TCRdb stores just in-frame clones and leaves some out. The table has 50,000 or so clones, more than 85% seen once. Here the sequenced sample was CD4+ or CD8+ T cells sorted from blood, taken in a trial of the OX40 agonist ivuxolimab. The receptors come from an adult with an advanced solid tumor such as melanoma, head and neck, liver or kidney cancer.

The rearrangement links TRBV11-2 to TRBJ2-7; D ambiguous. Trimming stripped 2 bases from V and 2 bases from J, with 7 bases between. Germline V CDR1 and CDR2: SGHAT, FQNNGV. This CDR3 spans 13 amino acids. The CDR3 here is CASSLTYTYEQYF. The CDR3 DNA reads as TGTGCCAGCAGCTTAACATATACCTACGAGCAGTACTTC.

The CDR3 reads CASSFGTGLGSYEQYF. CDR3 sequence (DNA): TGTGCCAGCAGTTTTGGGACAGGTTTGGGCTCCTACGAGCAGTACTTC. V usage is TRBV28 and J usage is TRBJ2-7; 8 nucleotides line up with TRBD1. CDR1 is MDHEN and CDR2 is SYDVKM in the germline V gene. The CDR3 sequence is 16 residues long. The V and J ends lost 3 bases and 0 bases, in that order; junction bases with no gene match: 7.

The chain links TRBV5-6 to TRBJ2-7; a weak D match, TRBD2 (5 bases). Trimming took off 1 base at V and 3 bases at J, with 11 bases between the two ends. The CDR3 contains 14 residues. Germline CDR1 and CDR2: SGHDT and YYEEEE. The CDR3 DNA reads TGTGCCAGCAGCTTGAGCGGCAGCTACTACGAGCAGTACTTC. This codes for CASSLSGSYYEQYF.

This rearrangement joins TRBV6-4 to TRBJ2-7, with D uncertain. The CDR3 extends over 13 amino acids. Germline V lookup: CDR1 MRHNA, CDR2 SNTAGT. The V and J ends lost 2 bases and 0 bases respectively, with 5 bases between them. The CDR3 DNA reads TGTGCCAGCAGTGACCTAAGCTCCTACGAGCAGTACTTC. It codes for CASSDLSSYEQYF.

V gene TRBV11-1 combines with J gene TRBJ2-7; 7 bases are a match to TRBD2. The junction had 5 bases not matched to a gene; V was cut back by 3 bases and J by 0 bases. The CDR3 runs 15 residues. Germline loops: CDR1 SGHAT, CDR2 FQDESV (reference sequence). CDR3 sequence reads: CASSFPSGSSYEQYF. The CDR3 DNA reads as TGTGCCAGCAGCTTCCCTAGCGGTAGCTCCTACGAGCAGTACTTC.

This clone was recorded a few times. This rearrangement joins TRBV19 to TRBJ1-2; the match to TRBD1 covers 11 bases. J lost 6 bases, V lost 9 bases, and 6 bases had no gene match. The length of the CDR3 is 13 residues. CDR1 is LNHDA, CDR2 SQIVND, per germline (reference sequence). CDR3 bases: TGTGCCAGCGGGACAGGGGGATTAGATGGCTACACCTTC. This encodes CASGTGGLDGYTF.

This rearrangement joins TRBV7-3 to TRBJ2-1; 9 positions agree with TRBD2. Germline trimming cut 1 base from V and 2 bases from J; bases unmatched to any gene: 6. Germline V gene lookup returns CDR1 SGHTA and CDR2 FQGTGA. The CDR3 sequence is 17 residues long. The CDR3 DNA follows: TGTGCCAGCAGCTTAAGGGTAGGCGGGAGGGCCTACAATGAGCAGTTCTTC. It specifies CASSLRVGGRAYNEQFF.

The gene calls are TRBV9 and TRBJ2-7, with unresolved D. The germline V gene has CDR1 SGDLS and CDR2 YYNGEE. V was clipped by 4 bases and J by 0 bases, with 14 bases between them. This CDR3 spans 15 amino acids. The CDR3 reads CASSPDGRYSYEQYF. The CDR3 DNA reads TGTGCCAGCAGCCCCGATGGTAGGTACTCCTACGAGCAGTACTTC.

There are a few counts of this clone. The chain uses TRBV6-5 and TRBJ2-7, with D possibly being TRBD2 (6 bases). CDR1 is MNHEY and CDR2 is SVGAGI in the germline V gene. This CDR3 contains 12 residues. V was cut by 5 bases and J by 3 bases, with 8 bases left in between. DNA for the CDR3: TGTGCCAGCAGTCCGACTAGCTACGAGCAGTACTTC. Encoded protein: CASSPTSYEQYF.

The chain carries TRBV4-1 and TRBJ2-2; D not resolved. CDR3 size: 16 residues. Between the trimmed V and J ends, which lost 4 bases and 5 bases, there was a span of 17 bases. Germline CDR1 and CDR2: MGHRA and YSYEKL. The DNA of the CDR3 is TGCGCCAGCAGCCCACGCGTCGGCAGTGCAACCGGGGAGCTGTTTTTT. Its protein product is CASSPRVGSATGELFF.

This chain uses TRBV5-8 with TRBJ1-1; 12 bases fit TRBD1. Germline V gene data show CDR1 as SGHTS and CDR2 as YDEGEE. The junction had 4 bases not matched to a gene; V was cut back by 4 bases and J by 0 bases. The CDR3 is made up of 16 amino acids. CDR3 coding DNA: TGTGCCAGCAGCCCCCGGGACAGGGGGCTGAACACTGAAGCTTTCTTT. Translated, it gives CASSPRDRGLNTEAFF.

There are a few counts of this clone. The chain joins TRBV7-9 to TRBJ1-5; D perhaps matches TRBD1 (5 bases). In germline, CDR1 is SEHNR, CDR2 FQNEAQ (reference sequence). The CDR3 consists of 14 residues. Trimming cost V 5 bases and J 4 bases, with 12 bases left between them. DNA of the CDR3: TGTGCCAGCAGCAGCACGGGGGGAAATCAGCCCCAGCATTTT. This sequence encodes CASSSTGGNQPQHF.

This clone appeared once. The chain has TRBV9 and TRBJ2-5; no firm D call. This CDR3 contains 14 residues. Between the trimmed V and J ends, which lost 0 bases and 3 bases, there was a span of 9 bases. Germline CDR1 reads SGDLS; CDR2 reads YYNGEE. CDR3 DNA sequence: TGTGCCAGCAGCGTAGGGGCACTGAAAGAGACCCAGTACTTC. This encodes CASSVGALKETQYF.

This chain connects TRBV10-1 to TRBJ2-2, with TRBD1 matching 7 bases. CDR3 length: 16 residues. In germline, CDR1 is WNHNN, CDR2 SYGVQD (reference sequence). Trimming cost V 3 bases and J 3 bases; bases outside gene matches: 7. The CDR3 sequence is CASSEFRTGDTGELFF. The CDR3, as DNA: TGCGCCAGCAGTGAATTTCGGACAGGAGACACCGGGGAGCTGTTTTTT.

The chain has TRBV11-3 and TRBJ2-1, with TRBD2 identical over 8 bases. V was pared by 5 bases and J by 4 bases, with 4 bases of the junction left unmatched. Germline loops: CDR1 SGHNT, CDR2 YENEEA. The CDR3 is 14 residues long. This CDR3 is CASSQRGPYNEQFF. As DNA, the CDR3 is TGTGCCAGCAGCCAGCGGGGGCCTTACAATGAGCAGTTCTTC. Looking up the rest from reference TRBV11-3 and TRBJ2-1 gives the full variable domain: EAGVVQSPRYKIIEKKQPVAFWCNPISGHNTLYWYLQNLGQGPELLIRYENEEAVDDSQLPKDRFSAERLKGVDSTLKIQPAELGDSAVYLCASSQRGPYNEQFFGPGTRLTVL.

The V gene is TRBV7-9, the J gene TRBJ2-7, with no clear D. This CDR3 is 13 amino acids long. Trimming took 4 bases from V and 2 from J, leaving 9 bases between them. Germline V gives CDR1 SEHNR, CDR2 FQNEAQ (reference sequence). The CDR3 DNA sequence: TGTGCCAGCAGCTCAACCCTGCCCTACGAGCAGTACTTC. Its protein is CASSSTLPYEQYF. The variable domain in full, completed from reference TRBV7-9 and TRBJ2-7, reads DTGVSQNPRHKITKRGQNVTFRCDPISEHNRLYWYRQTLGQGPEFLTYFQNEAQLEKSRLLSDRFSAERPKGSFSTLEIQRTEQGDSAMYLCASSSTLPYEQYFGPGTRLTVT.

The chain is built from TRBV7-6 and TRBJ2-1; weak D call: TRBD1 (5 bases). Germline V gene sequence: CDR1 SGHVS, CDR2 FNYEAQ. This CDR3 has 16 residues. V was pared by 5 bases and J by 5 bases, with 19 bases between. CDR3 residues: CASSHRAGQPNNEQFF. The CDR3 nucleotides read TGTGCCAGCAGCCATCGTGCTGGACAACCCAACAATGAGCAGTTCTTC. Looking up the rest from reference TRBV7-6 and TRBJ2-1 gives the full variable domain: GAGVSQSPRYKVTKRGQDVALRCDPISGHVSLYWYRQALGQGPEFLTYFNYEAQQDKSGLPNDRFSAERPEGSISTLTIQRTEQRDSAMYRCASSHRAGQPNNEQFFGPGTRLTVL.

This chain uses TRBV27 with TRBJ2-7, with 7 bases that match TRBD1. Germline V gene sequence: CDR1 MNHEY, CDR2 SMNVEV (reference sequence). V trimming: 6 bases; J trimming: 2 bases; junction bases outside the gene matches: 7. The CDR3 covers 14 residues. As DNA, the CDR3 is TGTGCCAGCAGCGCCAGGGGGTACCCCTACGAGCAGTACTTC. Encoded protein: CASSARGYPYEQYF.

The V gene is TRBV7-2, the J gene TRBJ1-2, with D unresolved. The CDR3 is 17 amino acids. Trimming took off 10 bases at V and 1 base at J, with 25 bases between the two ends. CDR1 and CDR2 from the germline V gene are SGHTA and FQGNSA. CDR3: CATPEAPGELGNYGYTF. In nucleotides, the CDR3 is TGTGCCACCCCAGAGGCCCCTGGGGAGCTGGGTAACTATGGCTACACCTTC.

The V gene is TRBV7-9, the J gene TRBJ2-3; 9 nucleotides line up with TRBD2. In germline, CDR1 is SEHNR, CDR2 FQNEAQ (reference sequence). V shed 1 base, J shed 2 bases, and the junction held 4 bases outside the gene matches. The CDR3 totals 16 residues. CDR3 loop: CASSLGLAGLTDTQYF. The CDR3 DNA sequence: TGTGCCAGCAGCTTAGGTCTAGCGGGGCTCACAGATACGCAGTATTTT.

The chain couples TRBV5-1 to TRBJ2-5, with D uncertain. Germline lookup yields CDR1 SGHRS and CDR2 YFSETQ. This CDR3 is 14 amino acids long. V lost 1 base, J lost 2 bases, and 9 bases lay in between. As DNA, the CDR3 is TGCGCCAGCAGCTTGAACGGTGAACAAGAGACCCAGTACTTC. Amino acids: CASSLNGEQETQYF. Complete variable domain (other parts from reference TRBV5-1 and TRBJ2-5): KAGVTQTPRYLIKTRGQQVTLSCSPISGHRSVSWYQQTPGQGLQFLFEYFSETQRNKGNFPGRFSGRQFSNSRSEMNVSTLELGDSALYLCASSLNGEQETQYFGPGTRLLVL.

The chain couples TRBV30 to TRBJ2-3, with TRBD2 matching 10 bases. CDR1 and CDR2 (germline): GTSNPN, SVGIG (reference sequence). The CDR3 length is 16 residues. V was clipped by 5 bases and J by 3 bases; unmatched bases: 11. The CDR3 bases are TGTGCCTGGGAACTTCTAGCGGGAGTAGGTACAGATACGCAGTATTTT. Translating it yields CAWELLAGVGTDTQYF.

V usage is TRBV27 and J usage is TRBJ1-5; 7 nucleotides agree with TRBD1. CDR3 size: 11 residues. Trimming took 5 bases from V and 10 from J; bases not matched to a gene: 2. From germline, CDR1 is MNHEY and CDR2 SMNVEV (reference sequence). DNA of the CDR3: TGTGCCAGCAGTCAGGGGGGTCCCCAGCATTTT. Translating it yields CASSQGGPQHF.